This T cell receptor (beta chain) was recovered during a study of cytomegalovirus exposure and HLA in healthy donors. Worth noting for this clone: The antigen remains undetermined.

The repertoire was sequenced with immunoSEQ multiplex PCR; TCRdb's copy has only in-frame clones and lacks some. The table records about 200,000 clones, around 80% of them present only once. The study, taken as a whole, reports: Clusters of TCRs from the first cohort tended to co-occur in the approximately 120 validation repertoires (as a later analysis found).

This CDR3 comprises 16 residues. The J segment lost 4 bases and the V segment lost 2 bases, leaving 8 bases of the junction unmatched. Germline values: CDR1 SGDLS, CDR2 YYNGEE. This clonotype was sampled from a woman aged 25 to 39 in good health and CMV-seronegative. This chain joins TRBV9 and TRBJ1-2; 10 bases align to TRBD1. Sequencing was carried out using PBMCs. The CDR3 reads CASSVGTGALLYGYTF. The CDR3 coding sequence is TGTGCCAGCAGCGTGGGGACAGGGGCCTTACTCTATGGCTACACCTTC.